The subject of this entry is one T cell receptor beta chain. Its antigen is unknown. TCRdb processed the 5' RACE reads anew with MiXCR; each CDR3 protein has one entry. The data hold 300,000 or so distinct CDR3 sequences, with less than 9.5% observed a single time. Germline lookup yields CDR1 MNHEY and CDR2 SVGAGI. Trimming removed 0 bases from V and 8 bases from J, with 13 bases in between. The CDR3 is 14 residues long. The sample is drawn from a study of identical twins. Overall study results and limits: Researchers caution that invariant MAIT and iNKT cells could partly confound zero-insertion analyses.

The sample also formed part of further work on yellow fever vaccine responses in identical twins. This second study says: Twins' vaccine T cell response reportedly gave the appearance of partial convergence and partial personalization.

The receptor was isolated from a woman under 30 in good health. The chain links TRBV6-5 to TRBJ1-2; D is unclear. What was sequenced was CD8+ T cells sorted from blood. Here the CDR3 DNA reads TGTGCCAGCAGTTACTCGGTCTGGGGAGTAGGCTACACCTTC. Translation: CASSYSVWGVGYTF.